One sample yielded the 25 T cell receptor beta chains listed below, sequenced in a study of metastatic and nonmetastatic thyroid tumors. Nobody among the patients had been given any treatment before thyroid surgery. TCRdb reprocessed the PCR reads via MiXCR. Among about 20,000 clones listed, about a sixth were seen once. Sequences were obtained from tumor tissue. Receptor source: a female donor with papillary thyroid cancer or a benign thyroid nodule (not recorded which). Some clones in this sample may be carry-over from other donors' samples.

The V call is TRBV6-1, the J call TRBJ1-4, with TRBD1 identical over 7 bases. The CDR3 spans 14 residues. Germline V gene data show CDR1 as MNHNS and CDR2 as SASEGT. Trimming removed 6 bases from V and 8 bases from J; junction bases left unmatched: 9. The chain's CDR3 is CASRLRQGREKLFF. CDR3 DNA sequence: TGTGCCAGCAGACTCCGACAGGGACGGGAAAAACTGTTTTTT.

This clone was seen repeatedly, ten times or more. The V gene is TRBV16, the J gene TRBJ1-5; TRBD1 is a possible D gene (5 bases). The CDR3 spans 17 residues. Germline V gives CDR1 KGHSY, CDR2 FQNENV. With 0 bases removed from V and 0 bases from J, the gap between germline ends came to 12 bases. The CDR3 here is CASSQSGEGPSNQPQHF. DNA for the CDR3: TGTGCCAGCAGCCAATCAGGGGAGGGGCCTAGCAATCAGCCCCAGCATTTT.

This clone has more than one count but fewer than ten. The CDR3 reads CASSGTTNEQFF. In DNA, the CDR3 is TGCGCCAGCAGCGGGACTACTAATGAGCAGTTCTTC. The chain joins TRBV10-1 to TRBJ2-1; 7 nucleotides line up with TRBD2. The length of the CDR3 is 12 residues. Germline V gene data show CDR1 as WNHNN and CDR2 as SYGVQD (reference sequence). The ends lost 6 bases at V and 7 bases at J; junction bases unmatched: 3.

Many counts were recorded for this clone. V is TRBV11-2 and J is TRBJ2-1; possibly TRBD1 for D (6 bases). The CDR3 runs 16 residues. Trimming removed 1 base at V and 0 bases at J, with 10 bases between. Per the germline V gene, CDR1 is SGHAT and CDR2 is FQNNGV. CDR3 amino acids: CASSLGTESSYNEQFF. CDR3 sequence (DNA): TGTGCCAGCAGCTTAGGGACAGAGAGCTCCTACAATGAGCAGTTCTTC.

In its sample, this clone is medium-sized. The chain uses TRBV6-2 or TRBV6-3 and TRBJ2-7; TRBD2 is a possible D gene (5 bases). The CDR3 has 14 amino acids. Germline assignment: CDR1 MNHEY and CDR2 SVGEGT. V was pared by 7 bases and J by 5 bases, with 18 bases between. CDR3: CASTSPLVWNEQYF. The CDR3 DNA reads TGTGCCAGCACCTCACCACTAGTCTGGAACGAGCAGTACTTC.

This clone was observed at least ten times. The chain couples TRBV4-1 to TRBJ2-2; perhaps TRBD1 as D (6 bases). The CDR3 sequence is 17 residues long. Looked up from germline, CDR1 is MGHRA and CDR2 is YSYEKL. Trimming pared 1 base from V and 9 bases from J, leaving 21 bases between. CDR3 in amino acids: CASSQGPGTGWGRELFF. CDR3 nucleotide sequence: TGCGCCAGCAGCCAAGGCCCCGGAACAGGGTGGGGACGGGAGCTGTTTTTT.

This clone was seen ten or more times. The V gene is TRBV20-1, the J gene TRBJ2-7; unclear D gene. This CDR3 region has 10 residues. Trimming removed 2 bases from V and 6 bases from J, with 5 bases in between. Germline V gene sequence: CDR1 DFQATT, CDR2 SNEGSKA (reference sequence). CDR3: CSARLVEQYF. CDR3 DNA sequence: TGCAGTGCTAGATTGGTCGAGCAGTACTTC.

The chain has TRBV6-1 and TRBJ2-7; 7 bases fit TRBD1. This CDR3 is built from 14 residues. Trimming took 6 bases from V and 3 from J; bases not matched to a gene: 8. CDR1 and CDR2 (germline): MNHNS, SASEGT. The CDR3 coding sequence is TGTGCCAGCAGGACAGGGTGGTTGGGCTACGAGCAGTACTTC. It yields the protein CASRTGWLGYEQYF.

This rearrangement joins TRBV20-1 to TRBJ1-3, with D tentatively TRBD1 (5 bases). CDR3 length: 13 amino acids. The germline CDR1 and CDR2 sequences are DFQATT and SNEGSKA (reference sequence). Trimming took off 4 bases at V and 3 bases at J, with 10 bases between the two ends. The CDR3 nucleotides read TGCAGTGCTATAGACAGTGTTGGAAACACCATATATTTT. This sequence encodes CSAIDSVGNTIYF.

V is TRBV5-5 and J is TRBJ1-5; maybe TRBD1 (6 bases). V gave up 4 bases and J gave up 4 bases, with 15 bases separating them. The germline CDR1 and CDR2 sequences are SGHKS and YYEKEE (reference sequence). The length of the CDR3 is 15 residues. The DNA for the CDR3 is TGTGCCAGCAGCCCTGGACAGTTGACTAATCAGCCCCAGCATTTT. Amino acid sequence: CASSPGQLTNQPQHF.

By its share, this clone is medium-sized. The V call is TRBV11-2, the J call TRBJ1-2, with TRBD1 matching over 7 bases. CDR1 and CDR2 from the germline V gene are SGHAT and FQNNGV. This CDR3 is 14 amino acids long. V gave up 1 base and J gave up 5 bases; unmatched junction bases: 4. As DNA, the CDR3 is TGTGCCAGCAGCTTAGCCGGGACAGATTATGGCTACACCTTC. Translating gives CASSLAGTDYGYTF.

For this clone: With a much larger clone just one base away, this may be a read error. J is TRBJ1-1 and V is TRBV6-2 or TRBV6-3, with TRBD1 as a possible D gene (6 bases). The CDR3 consists of 12 residues. Germline V lookup: CDR1 MNHEY, CDR2 SVGEGT. The CDR3, as DNA: TGTGCCAGCAGGGGGGGGGGCACTGAATCTTTCTTT. The encoded protein is CASRGGGTESFF.

This clone appeared a few times. V and J are TRBV20-1 and TRBJ2-3; 8 nucleotides line up with TRBD2. Germline assignment: CDR1 DFQATT and CDR2 SNEGSKA (reference sequence). The junction had 22 bases not matched to a gene; V was cut back by 5 bases and J by 12 bases. CDR3 length equals 16 residues. This CDR3 is CSAFRGPSGRGDAQYF. CDR3 sequence (DNA): TGCAGTGCTTTTAGAGGGCCCAGCGGGAGAGGAGATGCACAGTATTTT.

J is TRBJ1-3 and V is TRBV18; possible D gene TRBD1, 5 bases. CDR3 length equals 17 residues. The V gene's germline CDR1 is KGHSH and CDR2 LQKENI. V shed 4 bases and J shed 0 bases, with 16 bases lying between them. In DNA form, the CDR3 reads TGTGCCAGCTCACGCGGTGGACATAACCTCTCTGGAAACACCATATATTTT. This encodes CASSRGGHNLSGNTIYF.

This clone was seen at least ten times. The chain links TRBV11-3 to TRBJ2-7; TRBD1 matches 10 bases. Germline V gene sequence: CDR1 SGHNT, CDR2 YENEEA. The CDR3 totals 14 residues. V was clipped by 4 bases and J by 4 bases; unmatched bases: 4. The CDR3 bases are TGTGCCAGCAGCTCGACAGGGGGCGGGTACGAGCAGTACTTC. It encodes CASSSTGGGYEQYF.

In its sample, this clone was seen a few times. The J gene is TRBJ2-7, the V gene TRBV28, with a tentative D call TRBD2 (6 bases). V was trimmed by 11 bases and J by 10 bases, leaving 27 bases between them. The CDR3 totals 14 residues. Germline-derived CDR1 and CDR2 are MDHEN and SYDVKM. The CDR3 spells CASRRASASYYQYF. Written as DNA, the CDR3 is TGTGCCTCCCGACGGGCTAGCGCAAGCTACTATCAGTACTTC.

This clone was detected ten times or more. The gene calls are TRBV30 and TRBJ1-4; 11 bases map to TRBD1. Looked up from germline, CDR1 is GTSNPN and CDR2 is SVGIG (reference sequence). CDR3 size: 14 residues. The junction had 2 bases not matched to a gene; V was cut back by 1 base and J by 7 bases. Here the CDR3 reads CAWSGDRGSEKLFF. CDR3 sequence (DNA): TGTGCCTGGAGTGGGGACAGGGGGAGTGAAAAACTGTTTTTT.

This clone has a count of ten or more. The rearrangement joins TRBV11-1 to TRBJ2-3; perhaps D is TRBD1 or TRBD2 (6 bases each). Deletions cut 5 bases from V and 3 bases from J, with 15 bases between. The V gene's germline CDR1 is SGHAT and CDR2 FQDESV (reference sequence). The CDR3 covers 15 residues. CDR3 residues: CASSMRRGRTDTQYF. CDR3 DNA sequence: TGTGCCAGCAGCATGCGGAGGGGGAGGACAGATACGCAGTATTTT.

This clone was counted many times. V and J are TRBV20-1 and TRBJ2-1, with TRBD2 matching 8 bases. V was pared by 6 bases and J by 7 bases, with 14 bases of the junction left unmatched. Germline V gene lookup returns CDR1 DFQATT and CDR2 SNEGSKA (reference sequence). The CDR3 spans 15 residues. The CDR3 reads CSASGRRGDGNEQFF. The CDR3 bases are TGCAGTGCCTCCGGAAGGCGGGGGGATGGTAATGAGCAGTTCTTC.

This clone was seen repeatedly, ten times or more. The rearrangement joins TRBV10-1 to TRBJ2-3; D remains ambiguous. The CDR3 covers 13 residues. Germline V gene data show CDR1 as WNHNN and CDR2 as SYGVQD (reference sequence). The V end lost 6 bases, the J end lost 8 bases, and 15 bases lay between the germline ends. The CDR3 DNA follows: TGCGCCAGCAGCGACTCCCTCTGGGGTACGCAGTATTTT. Amino acids: CASSDSLWGTQYF.

Many counts were recorded for this clone. This chain links TRBV7-6 with TRBJ1-6; the D is unclear. CDR1 and CDR2 from the germline V gene are SGHVS and FNYEAQ. The V and J ends lost 1 base and 7 bases respectively, with 5 bases between them. The length of the CDR3 is 13 residues. CDR3 region: CASSLGTNSPLHF. The CDR3 DNA is TGTGCCAGCAGCTTAGGCACGAATTCACCCCTCCACTTT.

About this clone itself: Relative to the germline gene, one junction end is altered; a read error may explain this. V gene TRBV13 combines with J gene TRBJ2-7; 13 positions agree with TRBD2. The CDR3 extends over 19 amino acids. Germline V gene data show CDR1 as PRHDT and CDR2 as FYEKMQ (reference sequence). The CDR3 nucleotides are TGTGCCAGCAGAGCATATGGGACTAGCGGGATCAATGGTCTTTACGGGCAGTACTTC. It specifies CASRAYGTSGINGLYGQYF.

The table lists this clone with many counts. The chain joins TRBV5-1 to TRBJ2-3; 7 nucleotides align to TRBD1. Losses at the gene ends were 3 bases for V and 3 bases for J; bases not matched to a gene: 7. The CDR3 is made up of 15 amino acids. Looked up from germline, CDR1 is SGHRS and CDR2 is YFSETQ. The CDR3 region is CASSWGQIETDTQYF. CDR3 sequence (DNA): TGCGCCAGCAGCTGGGGACAGATAGAGACAGATACGCAGTATTTT.

This clone was recorded many times. This chain joins TRBV7-2 and TRBJ2-3; D ambiguous. Germline V gene sequence: CDR1 SGHTA, CDR2 FQGNSA. V was cut by 2 bases and J by 4 bases, with 13 bases left in between. The CDR3 runs to 15 residues. CDR3 bases: TGTGCCAGCAGCTTACGGGCGGTCCTAGCAGATACGCAGTATTTT. Encoded protein: CASSLRAVLADTQYF.

The sample holds a few counts of this clone. This may be a read error, as it is one base from a much larger clone. The chain combines TRBV7-6 with TRBJ2-5; a weak D match, TRBD2 (5 bases). The CDR3 extends over 12 amino acids. Germline-derived CDR1 and CDR2 are SGHVS and FNYEAQ. CDR3 DNA sequence: TGTGCCAGCATCTTAGCGCGAGAGACCCAGTACTTC. It is translated as CASILARETQYF.